The 26 T cell receptor beta chains listed next were all sequenced from one sample in a study of regulatory T cells in long-lasting Graves disease. Specified time point: persistent/refractory GD, antithyroid drugs over 5 years with positive TRAb. The TCR library was prepared using RNA isolated from PBMCs. Both iRepertoire HTBI primers and Arm-PCR of CDR3 regions were used to build the TCR beta libraries. TCRdb reanalysed the multiplex PCR reads using MiXCR and keeps one entry per CDR3 protein. Among 310,000 or so distinct CDR3 sequences listed, 20% to 25% were seen once. The sequenced sample was peripheral blood mononuclear cells (PBMCs), obtained when the disease was refractory, from a patient treated with antithyroid drugs. All receptors derive from a female donor with Graves disease.

This chain links TRBV5-1 with TRBJ2-5; 11 bases match TRBD2. This CDR3 is 16 amino acids long. The junction had 6 bases not matched to a gene; V was cut back by 2 bases and J by 3 bases. In germline, CDR1 is SGHRS, CDR2 YFSETQ. The CDR3 reads CASSFSPGLAEETQYF. CDR3 nucleotide sequence: TGCGCCAGCAGCTTCTCTCCGGGACTAGCGGAAGAGACCCAGTACTTC.

This clonotype was detected ten times or more. The rearrangement links TRBV2 to TRBJ2-7, with D perhaps TRBD2 (5 bases). V was pared by 4 bases and J by 1 base, with 17 bases between. The germline CDR1 and CDR2 sequences are SNHLY and FYNNEI. The CDR3 extends over 16 amino acids. In DNA form, the CDR3 reads TGTGCCAGCAGTGCTTCTAAGGCTAGCTGGTCCTACGAGCAGTACTTC. Translating gives CASSASKASWSYEQYF.

Turning to this clonotype: Given a much more abundant clone one base away, this may be a read error. V and J are TRBV6-9 and TRBJ2-5; possibly TRBD1 for D (5 bases). V was trimmed by 3 bases and J by 5 bases, leaving 16 bases between them. The CDR3 length is 15 residues. The germline V gene has CDR1 MNHGY and CDR2 SVAAGI. This CDR3 is CASSYNGAAVETQYF. The CDR3 nucleotides read TGTGCCAGCAGTTACAATGGGGCAGCTGTCGAGACCCAGTACTTC.

This clonotype has more than one count but fewer than ten. J is TRBJ2-1 and V is TRBV4-1, with a tentative D call TRBD2 (5 bases). This CDR3 comprises 17 residues. Trimming removed 0 bases from V and 3 bases from J, with 15 bases in between. CDR1 is MGHRA, CDR2 YSYEKL, per germline. The CDR3 coding sequence is TGCGCCAGCAGCCAAGAATCACGGTGGGGAGACTACAATGAGCAGTTCTTC. Residues: CASSQESRWGDYNEQFF.

This clonotype was seen repeatedly, ten times or more. This rearrangement joins TRBV14 to TRBJ2-5; D is undetermined. The CDR3 has 15 amino acids. The V and J ends lost 5 bases and 2 bases respectively, with 15 bases between them. Germline loops: CDR1 SGHDN, CDR2 FVKESK. CDR3 coding DNA: TGTGCCAGCAGCTCGCTCAGAGGCTGGCAAGAGACCCAGTACTTC. Encoded protein: CASSSLRGWQETQYF.

This clonotype has only a few counts. This chain links TRBV20-1 with TRBJ2-3, with TRBD2 matching 8 bases. This CDR3 is built from 14 residues. Germline trimming cut 6 bases from V and 0 bases from J; bases unmatched to any gene: 5. From germline, CDR1 is DFQATT and CDR2 SNEGSKA (reference sequence). The chain's CDR3 is CSALTSDSTDTQYF. The DNA for the CDR3 is TGCAGTGCCTTGACTAGCGACAGCACAGATACGCAGTATTTT.

This clonotype was found many times. The chain employs TRBV6-5 and TRBJ1-6; TRBD1 is a possible D gene (5 bases). The germline V and J ends were trimmed by 0 bases and 9 bases, with 9 bases remaining between them. In germline, CDR1 is MNHEY, CDR2 SVGAGI. The CDR3 is 14 amino acids. The CDR3 loop reads CASSYSGDGSPLHF. The CDR3 DNA reads as TGTGCCAGCAGTTACTCTGGGGACGGTTCACCCCTCCACTTT.

In its sample, this clonotype was seen a few times. CDR3 nucleotide sequence: TGTGCCAGCAGCATATTCGGGACTAGCGGACACAATGAGCAGTTCTTC. Translating it yields CASSIFGTSGHNEQFF. The chain combines TRBV11-2 with TRBJ2-5, with TRBD2 matching over 11 bases. The DNA matches TRBJ2-1 better at its end, which makes the J call doubtful. Germline V gene data show CDR1 as SGHAT and CDR2 as FQNNGV. The CDR3 loop spans 16 amino acids.

Worth noting for this clonotype: With a much larger clone just one base away, this may be a read error. This chain joins TRBV28 and TRBJ2-7; no clear D. Trimming left V 4 bases short and J 0 bases short, with 16 bases between. CDR3 length: 16 residues. Germline V gene data show CDR1 as MDHEN and CDR2 as SYDVKM. Written as DNA, the CDR3 is TGTGCCAGCAGTTCATTCTGGCGACACCTCTCCTACGAGCAGTACTTC. This gives the protein CASSSFWRHLSYEQYF.

V gene TRBV24-1 combines with J gene TRBJ2-3; the D is unclear. This CDR3 has 13 residues. Germline V lookup: CDR1 KGHDR, CDR2 SFDVKD. V was trimmed by 5 bases and J by 8 bases, leaving 13 bases between them. The CDR3 DNA follows: TGTGCCACCAGTGGTAGTAGTTTGGGTACGCAGTATTTT. It yields the protein CATSGSSLGTQYF.

Only a few counts were recorded for this clonotype. The chain employs TRBV20-1 and TRBJ2-5; 12 positions match TRBD2. The CDR3 is 17 amino acids. The germline V gene encodes CDR1 DFQATT and CDR2 SNEGSKA (reference sequence). V shed 3 bases and J 2 bases; nucleotides not matched to a gene: 10. The CDR3 spells CSASRASGREPQETQYF. The CDR3 nucleotides read TGCAGTGCTAGTAGGGCTAGCGGGAGGGAGCCACAAGAGACCCAGTACTTC.

This clonotype was picked up a small number of times. The V gene is TRBV5-1, the J gene TRBJ1-4; D unresolved. CDR1 SGHRS and CDR2 YFSETQ come from the germline V gene. The CDR3 spans 15 residues. The germline V and J ends were trimmed by 3 bases and 0 bases, with 9 bases remaining between them. The CDR3 DNA follows: TGCGCCAGCAGCTCCAATAGCGCAACTAATGAAAAACTGTTTTTT. Translation gives CASSSNSATNEKLFF.

This clonotype appeared a few times. The chain joins TRBV19 to TRBJ2-2, with TRBD1 as a possible D gene (5 bases). CDR1 LNHDA and CDR2 SQIVND come from the germline V gene (reference sequence). The ends were cut back, 3 bases at V and 6 bases at J, with 8 bases in the middle. The CDR3 sequence is 13 residues long. The CDR3 here is CASSIKGPGELFF. The CDR3 nucleotides read TGTGCCAGTAGTATCAAGGGGCCCGGGGAGCTGTTTTTT. Variable domain in full (rest from reference TRBV19 and TRBJ2-2): DGGITQSPKYLFRKEGQNVTLSCEQNLNHDAMYWYRQDPGQGLRLIYYSQIVNDFQKGDIAEGYSVSREKKESFPLTVTSAQKNPTAFYLCASSIKGPGELFFGEGSRLTVL.

The chain has TRBV19 and TRBJ2-5, with 8 bases identical to TRBD1. V trimming: 7 bases; J trimming: 5 bases; junction bases outside the gene matches: 12. Per the germline V gene, CDR1 is LNHDA and CDR2 is SQIVND (reference sequence). The CDR3 totals 15 residues. CDR3 nucleotides: TGTGCCAGTACCCCCGTTGGGACAGGTGGGGAGACCCAGTACTTC. This encodes CASTPVGTGGETQYF. Drawing the rest from reference TRBV19 and TRBJ2-5, the complete variable domain is DGGITQSPKYLFRKEGQNVTLSCEQNLNHDAMYWYRQDPGQGLRLIYYSQIVNDFQKGDIAEGYSVSREKKESFPLTVTSAQKNPTAFYLCASTPVGTGGETQYFGPGTRLLVL.

In regard to this clonotype: This may come from a read error, since a much larger clone is one base off. This rearrangement joins TRBV7-2 to TRBJ2-5; TRBD2 is a possible D gene (5 bases). The CDR3 has 12 amino acids. Germline V gene lookup returns CDR1 SGHTA and CDR2 FQGNSA. DNA for the CDR3: TGTGCCGGCAGCTTAGCGCAGGAGACCCAGTACTTC. Protein product: CAGSLAQETQYF.

There are a few counts of this clonotype. The V and J genes are TRBV6-1 and TRBJ2-4, with TRBD2 identical over 7 bases. CDR1 is MNHNS, CDR2 SASEGT, per germline. The CDR3 sequence is 15 residues long. V was clipped by 6 bases and J by 1 base; unmatched bases: 6. The CDR3: CASSPMRGAKNIQYF. In nucleotides, the CDR3 is TGTGCCAGCAGCCCAATGCGGGGGGCCAAAAACATTCAGTACTTC.

The table lists this clonotype with a few counts. The V call is TRBV5-1, the J call TRBJ2-7; 7 nucleotides agree with TRBD2. After removal of 5 bases from V and 5 bases from J, the junction contained 10 bases not matched to a gene. Germline assignment: CDR1 SGHRS and CDR2 YFSETQ. The CDR3 contains 14 residues. The CDR3, as DNA: TGCGCCAGCAGTGTAGGCGGGAGTATAGACGAGCAGTACTTC. Its translation: CASSVGGSIDEQYF.

Notes on this clonotype: A far more abundant clone sits one base away, making this likely a read error. The rearrangement uses TRBV7-9 and TRBJ2-7; perhaps TRBD2 as D (6 bases). The CDR3 is 16 residues long. Trimming left V 9 bases short and J 2 bases short, with 23 bases between. CDR1 SEHNR and CDR2 FQNEAQ come from the germline V gene (reference sequence). CDR3: CARRRSIAAETYEQYF. The DNA of the CDR3 is TGTGCCAGGAGGCGGTCCATAGCGGCAGAAACCTACGAGCAGTACTTC.

This clonotype occurred many times. The V and J genes are TRBV27 and TRBJ2-6, with D perhaps matching TRBD1 (5 bases). V was pared by 5 bases and J by 0 bases, with 8 bases between. The germline V gene encodes CDR1 MNHEY and CDR2 SMNVEV (reference sequence). The CDR3 runs 15 residues. The CDR3 sequence is CASSPGNSGANVLTF. CDR3 nucleotides: TGTGCCAGCAGTCCAGGGAACTCTGGGGCCAACGTCCTGACTTTC. Full variable domain (remainder filled in from reference TRBV27 and TRBJ2-6): EAQVTQNPRYLITVTGKKLTVTCSQNMNHEYMSWYRQDPGLGLRQIYYSMNVEVTDKGDVPEGYKVSRKEKRNFPLILESPSPNQTSLYFCASSPGNSGANVLTFGAGSRLTVL.

This clonotype was counted at least ten times. This chain connects TRBV28 to TRBJ2-5, with D hard to call. With 8 bases removed from V and 2 bases from J, the gap between germline ends came to 9 bases. Germline-derived CDR1 and CDR2 are MDHEN and SYDVKM. This CDR3 comprises 12 residues. The CDR3 region is CASGIRQETQYF. The CDR3 DNA is TGTGCCAGCGGAATAAGACAAGAGACCCAGTACTTC.

Many counts were recorded for this clonotype. The chain recombines TRBV27 with TRBJ2-5; D not resolved. The CDR3 runs 11 residues. Germline V lookup: CDR1 MNHEY, CDR2 SMNVEV (reference sequence). The ends were cut back, 6 bases at V and 4 bases at J, with 6 bases in the middle. The CDR3 reads CASRLGETQYF. In nucleotides, the CDR3 is TGTGCCAGCAGGTTGGGAGAGACCCAGTACTTC.

The V call is TRBV20-1, the J call TRBJ2-3, with D perhaps assigned TRBD1 or TRBD2 (5 bases each). CDR1 is DFQATT, CDR2 SNEGSKA, per germline (reference sequence). The CDR3 runs to 13 residues. V was cut by 3 bases and J by 0 bases, with 7 bases left in between. DNA of the CDR3: TGCAGTGCTAGCGGGGCTAGCACAGATACGCAGTATTTT. This translates into CSASGASTDTQYF.

This clonotype is a singleton in its sample. V usage is TRBV7-3 and J usage is TRBJ2-7; D is undetermined. Germline V CDR1 and CDR2: SGHTA, FQGTGA. The CDR3 is 16 residues long. Deletions cut 5 bases from V and 2 bases from J, with 19 bases between. CDR3 region: CASSPRDPALTYEQYF. CDR3 sequence (DNA): TGTGCCAGCAGCCCCCGTGACCCGGCCCTCACCTACGAGCAGTACTTC.

This clonotype has ten or more counts. The rearrangement uses TRBV4-1 and TRBJ1-4; the D is unclear. Germline-derived CDR1 and CDR2 are MGHRA and YSYEKL. Trimming removed 2 bases at V and 4 bases at J, with 11 bases between. The CDR3 is made up of 15 amino acids. CDR3 loop: CASSQWQVDNEKLFF. CDR3 sequence (DNA): TGCGCCAGCAGCCAATGGCAGGTCGATAATGAAAAACTGTTTTTT.

This clonotype was seen only a few times. The rearrangement joins TRBV3-1 to TRBJ2-3, with 8 bases matching TRBD2. The germline V gene has CDR1 LGHDT and CDR2 YNNKEL (reference sequence). V was pared by 4 bases and J by 3 bases, with 6 bases of the junction left unmatched. The CDR3 has 15 amino acids. CDR3 DNA sequence: TGTGCCAGCAGCCTTAGCGGGAAGAGGACAGATACGCAGTATTTT. Protein product: CASSLSGKRTDTQYF.

This clonotype was counted ten times or more. This chain links TRBV7-8 with TRBJ1-4; TRBD1 matches 10 bases. Germline CDR1 and CDR2: SGHVS and FQNEAQ. With 4 bases clipped from V and 10 bases from J, the junction kept 12 bases outside the gene matches. The CDR3 is 16 amino acids. CDR3 bases: TGTGCCAGCAGCTGGGACAGGGGCCACCCGGCGGGAAAACTGTTTTTT. Residues: CASSWDRGHPAGKLFF.